The 6 T cell receptor beta chains in this list originate from one sample, sequenced in a study of blood T cells in healthy people across ages (dated by TCRdb to 2014 to 2015). Library preparation was by 5' RACE. Data came from an Illumina HiSeq 2500. The second PCR ran for roughly 7 to 11 cycles and used a J-beta primer mix along with a sample-barcoded 5' primer. The raw public data were reprocessed by TCRdb itself: fastp quality trimming at Q25, MiXCR clonotype calling, in-frame beta chains only. Rows with one shared CDR3 protein collapse into an entry with the most common genes and DNA. This sample lists roughly 1,500,000 distinct CDR3 sequences; 35% to 45% were detected once. The ten largest clones represent roughly 7.7% of the sample. Material: blood. These receptors all come from a woman aged 18-29 years in good health.

Concerning this clonotype: This may stem from a read error, because a much larger clone lies one nucleotide away. The chain recombines TRBV7-2 with TRBJ2-5; D is ambiguous. This CDR3 region has 13 residues. Looked up from germline, CDR1 is SGHTA and CDR2 is FQGNSA. Deletions cut 6 bases from V and 11 bases from J, with 19 bases between. This chain's CDR3 is CASRSVSYNEQYF. In DNA form, the CDR3 reads TGTGCCAGCAGGTCCGTCTCCTACAATGAGCAGTACTTC.

The chain uses TRBV29-1 and TRBJ2-3, with TRBD2 identical over 7 bases. The V gene's germline CDR1 is SQVTM and CDR2 ANQGSEA. The CDR3 has 13 amino acids. The V and J ends lost 6 bases and 4 bases, in that order; junction bases with no gene match: 7. This CDR3 is CSVETTSADTQYF. DNA of the CDR3: TGCAGCGTGGAGACCACTAGCGCAGATACGCAGTATTTT.

The rearrangement joins TRBV5-1 to TRBJ2-2; D is perhaps TRBD2 (5 bases). This CDR3 is built from 14 residues. The V end was cut by 4 bases, the J end by 9 bases, with 16 bases between. Germline CDR1 reads SGHRS; CDR2 reads YFSETQ. CDR3 coding DNA: TGCGCCAGCAGCGTTCGTGAGGGCCAAAGGGAGCTGTTTTTT. Protein sequence: CASSVREGQRELFF. Supplemented by reference TRBV5-1 and TRBJ2-2, the full variable domain reads KAGVTQTPRYLIKTRGQQVTLSCSPISGHRSVSWYQQTPGQGLQFLFEYFSETQRNKGNFPGRFSGRQFSNSRSEMNVSTLELGDSALYLCASSVREGQRELFFGEGSRLTVL.

This rearrangement joins TRBV3-1 to TRBJ2-1, with D perhaps given as TRBD1 or TRBD2 (5 bases each). CDR3 length equals 16 residues. Germline V gene data show CDR1 as LGHDT and CDR2 as YNNKEL (reference sequence). V was trimmed by 4 bases and J by 0 bases, leaving 13 bases between them. Here the CDR3 DNA reads TGTGCCAGCAGCCGCCCGGGACGGAACTCCTACAATGAGCAGTTCTTC. The encoded protein is CASSRPGRNSYNEQFF.

V gene TRBV3-1 combines with J gene TRBJ2-1; D might be TRBD2 (6 bases). CDR1 is LGHDT and CDR2 is YNNKEL in the germline V gene (reference sequence). Trimming pared 5 bases from V and 0 bases from J, leaving 11 bases between. The CDR3 has 15 residues. The CDR3 sequence: CASSWDSSSYNEQFF. CDR3 DNA sequence: TGTGCCAGCAGCTGGGACTCTAGCTCCTACAATGAGCAGTTCTTC.

A few counts support this clonotype. J is TRBJ2-3 and V is TRBV3-1; D is uncertain. The CDR3 spans 15 residues. The ends were cut back, 1 base at V and 6 bases at J, with 14 bases in the middle. CDR1 is LGHDT, CDR2 YNNKEL, per germline (reference sequence). CDR3 coding DNA: TGTGCCAGCAGCCAAGTTCGGGCCTCAGTGGATACGCAGTATTTT. It encodes CASSQVRASVDTQYF.